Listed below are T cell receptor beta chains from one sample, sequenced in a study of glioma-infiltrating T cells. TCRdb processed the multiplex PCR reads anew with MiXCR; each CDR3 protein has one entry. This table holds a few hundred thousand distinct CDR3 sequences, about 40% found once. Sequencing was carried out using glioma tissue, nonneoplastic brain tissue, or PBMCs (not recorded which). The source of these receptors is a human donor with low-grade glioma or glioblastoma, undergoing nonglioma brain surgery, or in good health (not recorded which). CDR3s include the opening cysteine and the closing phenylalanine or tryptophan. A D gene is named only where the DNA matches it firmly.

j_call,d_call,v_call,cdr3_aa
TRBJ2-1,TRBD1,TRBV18,CASSPTGGWDNEQFF
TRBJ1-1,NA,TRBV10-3,CAISETTVMNTEAFF
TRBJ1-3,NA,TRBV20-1,CSATGHGIYF
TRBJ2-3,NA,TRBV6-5,CASSHLGTGTDTQYF
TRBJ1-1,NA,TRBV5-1,CASSLASQGLTEAFF
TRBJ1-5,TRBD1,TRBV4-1,CASSQDRDYQHQHF
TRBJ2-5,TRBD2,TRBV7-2,CASSLRTSGPGETQYF
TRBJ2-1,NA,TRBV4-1,CASSRSLAGSPNEQFF
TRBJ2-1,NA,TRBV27,CASSFQVLGGSYNEQFF
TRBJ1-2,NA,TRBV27,CASSKTGLEGYTF
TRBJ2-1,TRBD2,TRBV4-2,CASSQKVGREGSYNEQFF
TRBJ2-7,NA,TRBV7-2,CASRQGGRYEQYF
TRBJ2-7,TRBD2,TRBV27,CASSLVLAGGEQYF
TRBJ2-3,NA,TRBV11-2,CASSQAAAYRVADTRYF
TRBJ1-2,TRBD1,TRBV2,CASSEEGAAGYTF
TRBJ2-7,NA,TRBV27,CASSLAAEGSYEQYF
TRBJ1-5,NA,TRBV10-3,CAISERRQDQPQHF
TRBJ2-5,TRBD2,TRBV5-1,CASSFTLAGGQETQYF
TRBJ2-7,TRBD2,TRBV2,CASSYGTSGAAYEQYF
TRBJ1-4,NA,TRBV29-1,CSASMAGLNEKLFF